This TCR beta chain was documented in a study of T cells in Graves' hyperthyroidism and ophthalmopathy. This clonotype was counted once. A lack of ophthalmopathy progression within 18 months defined stable Graves' hyperthyroidism. Diagnostic decisions used clinical symptoms, serum thyroxine and TRAb, thyroid ultrasound and orbital computed tomography. RNA transcripts served as the template for amplifying TCR beta CDR3 regions. HTBI primers were used for first-round RT-PCR of the TCR CDR3. One entry per CDR3 protein, called by TCRdb with MiXCR from the multiplex PCR reads. Of 450,000 to 700,000 distinct CDR3 sequences listed, around 46% were seen once; the top ten hold around 8%. Germline CDR1 reads SQVTM; CDR2 reads ANQGSEA. V shed 3 bases and J 9 bases; nucleotides not matched to a gene: 8. This CDR3 comprises 13 residues.

This chain links TRBV29-1 with TRBJ2-7; TRBD2 matches at 10 bases. The clonotype was recovered from a woman younger than 35 with Graves' hyperthyroidism. Source material: peripheral blood or thyroid tissue (not recorded which). CDR3 region: CSVDSGRAHAQYF. The CDR3 nucleotides read TGCAGCGTTGACAGCGGGAGGGCCCACGCGCAGTACTTC.